The TCR beta chain under discussion was sequenced for a study of identical twins. Study-level points and caveats: Out-of-frame alpha sequences common to twins exhibited a surplus of low generation probability.

This clonotype has ten or more counts. The antigen remains unidentified. There are 16 residues in the CDR3. V lost 0 bases to trimming and J lost 0 bases, with 13 bases between them. Germline values: CDR1 SQVTM, CDR2 ANQGSEA. From the 5' RACE reads, TCRdb called clonotypes with MiXCR, one entry per CDR3 protein. The profile covers approximately 620,000 distinct CDR3 sequences, with under 9% appearing a single time and 0.98% taken by the ten largest. These data also formed part of another study, on yellow fever vaccine responses in identical twins.

Material for sequencing was PBMCs. The receptor was isolated from a woman aged 18 to 35 in good health. The chain has TRBV29-1 and TRBJ2-3; D is ambiguous. The CDR3 region is CSVEDSKTVSTDTQYF. Here the CDR3 DNA reads TGCAGCGTTGAAGATTCGAAGACCGTTAGCACAGATACGCAGTATTTT.